Here is one T cell receptor (beta chain) with its context. Assay used: immunoSEQ multiplex PCR; TCRdb lists only in-frame clones, some missing. The sample consists of 300,000 to 500,000 clones, approximately 85% of them appearing once. Trimming removed 4 bases from V and 6 bases from J, with 16 bases in between. Germline CDR1 is SGHDT and CDR2 is YYEEEE. This CDR3 has 15 residues. The data were obtained in a study of blood T cell repertoires in COVID-19. Study in general: Sources were T cells, B-cell-depleted T cells, or PBMCs; the material itself was cDNA or gDNA.

Source material: PBMCs or T cells enriched from blood (not recorded which). The gene calls are TRBV5-6 and TRBJ1-4; D unclear. This receptor was obtained from a middle-aged woman with acute COVID-19. CDR3 protein: CASSHQSRADEKLFF. The CDR3 region has the DNA TGTGCCAGCAGCCACCAGAGCAGAGCGGATGAAAAACTGTTTTTT. The complete variable domain, with remaining parts taken from reference TRBV5-6 and TRBJ1-4, reads DAGVTQSPTHLIKTRGQQVTLRCSPKSGHDTVSWYQQALGQGPQFIFQYYEEEERQRGNFPDRFSGHQFPNYSSELNVNALLLGDSALYLCASSHQSRADEKLFFGSGTQLSVL.